These 6 T cell receptor beta chains were sequenced from one sample in a study of blood T cell repertoires in COVID-19. TCRdb's table, derived via immunoSEQ multiplex PCR, lists solely in-frame clones and lacks some. The table lists 300,000 to 400,000 clones, 80% to 90% of them singletons, with roughly 4% in the top ten. Material: PBMCs or T cells enriched from blood (not recorded which). The origin of the receptors is a woman aged 40 to 50 with acute COVID-19.

V usage is TRBV6-5 and J usage is TRBJ2-3; possible D gene TRBD2, 6 bases. V was pared by 10 bases and J by 2 bases, with 10 bases between. Germline V gene sequence: CDR1 MNHEY, CDR2 SVGAGI. CDR3 length equals 12 residues. In DNA, the CDR3 is TGTGCCACGACTAGTTTCACAGATACGCAGTATTTT. It encodes CATTSFTDTQYF.

The chain uses TRBV4-2 and TRBJ2-5; 8 bases fit TRBD2. Germline-derived CDR1 and CDR2 are LGHNA and YNFKEQ. CDR3 size: 16 residues. V lost 4 bases to trimming and J lost 3 bases; unmatched junction nucleotides: 10. This CDR3 is CASSRPGAGGEETQYF. CDR3 bases: TGTGCCAGCAGCCGACCAGGGGCGGGGGGTGAAGAGACCCAGTACTTC.

The chain couples TRBV28 to TRBJ2-7, with D perhaps TRBD1 (6 bases). Trimming took off 6 bases at V and 1 base at J, with 10 bases between the two ends. CDR3 length equals 13 residues. The germline CDR1 and CDR2 sequences are MDHEN and SYDVKM. The CDR3 nucleotides are TGTGCCAGCAGAGAACAGGGATCCTACGAGCAGTACTTC. Amino acid sequence: CASREQGSYEQYF.

This clone was recorded a few times. The V call is TRBV7-8, the J call TRBJ1-2; 9 bases agree with TRBD1. Unmatched junction bases numbered 5, after V lost 3 bases and J lost 3 bases. The CDR3 has 15 amino acids. The germline V gene encodes CDR1 SGHVS and CDR2 FQNEAQ. CDR3 loop: CASSLDRGADYGYTF. DNA for the CDR3: TGTGCCAGCAGCTTGGACAGGGGAGCGGACTATGGCTACACCTTC.

The V and J genes are TRBV24-1 and TRBJ2-1; D not certain. Germline V gene sequence: CDR1 KGHDR, CDR2 SFDVKD. Trimming took 0 bases from V and 9 from J, leaving 8 bases between them. CDR3 length: 13 residues. The CDR3 region is CATSDLLTGEQFF. The CDR3 bases are TGTGCCACCAGTGATTTGCTAACGGGTGAGCAGTTCTTC.

The rearrangement uses TRBV7-2 and TRBJ2-1; D may be TRBD1 (6 bases). The CDR3 is 16 residues long. Trimming removed 5 bases at V and 2 bases at J, with 16 bases between. CDR1 and CDR2 (germline): SGHTA, FQGNSA. CDR3 sequence (DNA): TGTGCCAGCAGCCCACCACCGGGACACCCCTACAATGAGCAGTTCTTC. As protein: CASSPPPGHPYNEQFF.